This T cell receptor (beta chain) was captured in a study of regulatory dendritic cells for organ transplantation. Study overall: Dendritic cell cultures received LPS on day 6.

Profiling relied on immunoSEQ multiplex PCR, and the TCRdb table lists in-frame clones only, not all of them. This sample carries approximately 12,000 clones, roughly 79% of them seen once, and the ten largest clones take approximately 0.98%. CFSE-labeled sorted T cells met regulatory or mature dendritic cells for more than four days. Naive CD45RA+ and memory CD45RO+ CD4+ or CD8+ T cells were FACS-sorted. On this clone itself: What it binds is unknown. Relative to the germline gene, one junction end is altered; a read error may explain this.

Study-level results: Mature dendritic cells appeared to drive more memory CD8+ clonal expansion than regulatory ones. Between individuals, the alloreactive memory CD8+ T cell pool differed considerably.

The TCR comes from a human donor in good health. Specimen: naive CD8+ T cells from blood cultured with regulatory dendritic cells. This sample's subset: CD45RA+ naive T cells.

DNA for the CDR3: TGCTTCAGTCGGCAGGGGGCAAACACTGAAGCTTTCTTT. Its translation is CFSRQGANTEAFF. This chain connects TRBV19 to TRBJ1-1, with 8 positions matching TRBD1. This CDR3 spans 13 amino acids. CDR1 and CDR2 (germline): LNHDA, SQIVND (reference sequence).